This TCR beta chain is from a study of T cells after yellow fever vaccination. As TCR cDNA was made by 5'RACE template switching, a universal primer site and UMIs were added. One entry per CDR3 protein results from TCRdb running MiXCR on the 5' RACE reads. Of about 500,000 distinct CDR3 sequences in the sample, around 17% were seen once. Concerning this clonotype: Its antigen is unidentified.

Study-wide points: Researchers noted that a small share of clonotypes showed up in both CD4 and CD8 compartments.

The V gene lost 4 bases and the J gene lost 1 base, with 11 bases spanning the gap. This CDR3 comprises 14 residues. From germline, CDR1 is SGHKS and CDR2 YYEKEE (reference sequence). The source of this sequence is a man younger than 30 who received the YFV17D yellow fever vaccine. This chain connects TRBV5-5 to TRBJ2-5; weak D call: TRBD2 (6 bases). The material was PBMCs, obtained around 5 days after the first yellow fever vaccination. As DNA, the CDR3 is TGTGCCAGCAGCCCGGCGGGAAGCCAAGAGACCCAGTACTTC. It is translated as CASSPAGSQETQYF.